The clone carrying this T cell receptor beta chain was recorded once. This entry is derived from a study of Ad26.COV2.S vaccination and SARS-CoV-2 variants. Study-level information: Intramuscularly, Ad26.COV2.S was given either once or twice, 56 days apart.

Looked up from germline, CDR1 is LNHDA and CDR2 is SQIVND (reference sequence). With 5 bases clipped from V and 6 bases from J, the junction kept 6 bases outside the gene matches. CDR3 length equals 15 residues. Treatment in this sample: roughly 18 received Ad26.COV2.S at low or high dose, single or two shots; about 5 received placebo; per-sample allocation not given. Sampling was done on day 63 after the first vaccine or placebo injection. Sequencing was performed with immunoSEQ multiplex PCR; in TCRdb, only in-frame clones are kept and a portion is missing. This sample has 400,000 to 500,000 clones, with 89% found just once.

The chain joins TRBV19 to TRBJ1-5, with 11 bases aligning to TRBD1. This TCR was recovered from a person aged 18-60 years who received the Ad26.COV2.S COVID-19 vaccine or a placebo. The input for sequencing was peripheral blood, taken in a trial of Ad26.COV2.S vaccine versus placebo. CDR3 bases: TGTGCCAGTAGTCGGCCGGGACAGGGGGTTCAGCCCCAGCATTTT. Amino acids: CASSRPGQGVQPQHF.